A single sample is the source of the 12 T cell receptor beta chains below, sequenced in a study of T cells after yellow fever vaccination. TCRdb re-analysed the 5' RACE reads in MiXCR, keeping a single row per CDR3 protein. Of a few hundred thousand distinct CDR3 sequences detected, roughly 8.3% appear once; the ten largest clones hold roughly 18%. Sample: PBMCs, taken about 49 days after the first yellow fever vaccination. These receptors all stem from a man aged 18 to 29 who received the YFV17D yellow fever vaccine.

J is TRBJ2-2 and V is TRBV7-2, with D perhaps being TRBD1 or TRBD2 (5 bases each). Per the germline V gene, CDR1 is SGHTA and CDR2 is FQGNSA. The CDR3 has 16 amino acids. Trimming shortened V by 4 bases and J by 6 bases, and 18 bases separated the two germline ends. The CDR3 region is CASSSVGEGTAGELFF. The CDR3 DNA is TGTGCCAGCAGCTCGGTGGGGGAAGGGACGGCCGGGGAGCTGTTTTTT.

The table lists this clonotype with a few counts. For the CDR3, the DNA is TGTGCCAGCAGTTACTCCGGGACAGGGGCCACTGAAGCTTTCTTT. Translation: CASSYSGTGATEAFF. The gene calls are TRBV6-2 or TRBV6-3 and TRBJ1-1; 10 nucleotides match TRBD1. V was clipped by 0 bases and J by 4 bases; unmatched bases: 2. The CDR3 totals 15 residues. Germline values: CDR1 MNHEY, CDR2 SVGEGT.

The chain's CDR3 is CASSYATGSSYEQYV. CDR3 coding DNA: TGTGCCAGCAGTTACGCGACAGGTAGCTCCTACGAGCAGTACGTC. The chain joins TRBV6-5 to TRBJ2-7; maybe TRBD1 (6 bases). Germline V gene data show CDR1 as MNHEY and CDR2 as SVGAGI. The CDR3 consists of 15 residues. V was trimmed by 2 bases and J by 0 bases, leaving 11 bases between them.

CDR3 sequence reads: CASSQVGRDSYNEQFF. CDR3 in DNA: TGCGCCAGCAGCCAAGTGGGGCGGGATTCCTACAATGAGCAGTTCTTC. V is TRBV4-3 and J is TRBJ2-1; D may be TRBD2 (6 bases). Germline CDR1 is LGHNA and CDR2 is YSLEER. This CDR3 has 16 residues. Trimming took off 1 base at V and 1 base at J, with 11 bases between the two ends.

The genes are TRBV18 and TRBJ2-1, with 7 nucleotides matching TRBD1. Trimming removed 3 bases from V and 0 bases from J; junction bases left unmatched: 14. The CDR3 totals 19 residues. CDR1 is KGHSH, CDR2 LQKENI, per germline. CDR3 coding DNA: TGTGCCAGCTCACCTCAAGACAGGGTTGCTGAAAGCTCCTACAATGAGCAGTTCTTC. Encoded protein: CASSPQDRVAESSYNEQFF.

This clonotype was detected only a few times. The V gene is TRBV7-3, the J gene TRBJ2-3; TRBD2 agrees at 7 bases. The CDR3 is 14 residues long. Germline trimming cut 5 bases from V and 6 bases from J; bases unmatched to any gene: 8. The germline CDR1 and CDR2 sequences are SGHTA and FQGTGA. CDR3 region: CASSTTSSGDTQYF. The CDR3 DNA is TGTGCCAGCAGCACGACTAGCTCAGGGGATACGCAGTATTTT. The whole variable domain, filled in from reference TRBV7-3 and TRBJ2-3, reads GAGVSQTPSNKVTEKGKYVELRCDPISGHTALYWYRQSLGQGPEFLIYFQGTGAADDSGLPNDRFFAVRPEGSVSTLKIQRTERGDSAVYLCASSTTSSGDTQYFGPGTRLTVL.

This clonotype has just a few counts. The chain uses TRBV4-3 and TRBJ2-2, with 8 positions matching TRBD2. Trimming took 0 bases from V and 7 from J; bases not matched to a gene: 10. In germline, CDR1 is LGHNA, CDR2 YSLEER. The CDR3 covers 17 residues. This CDR3 reads CASSQDPPGGQDGELFF. In DNA, the CDR3 is TGCGCCAGCAGCCAAGACCCACCGGGGGGGCAAGACGGGGAGCTGTTTTTT.

V gene TRBV7-3 combines with J gene TRBJ2-1; D is ambiguous. V was shortened by 10 bases and J by 3 bases, with 10 bases between the two germline ends. This CDR3 region has 12 residues. Per germline, CDR1 SGHTA and CDR2 FQGTGA. The CDR3 region has the DNA TGTGCCACCCTTCGACACTACAATGAGCAGTTCTTC. This codes for CATLRHYNEQFF.

This clonotype was picked up many times. This chain's CDR3 is CASSLTLQETQYF. The CDR3 DNA is TGTGCCAGCAGCTTAACGTTACAAGAGACCCAGTACTTC. The gene calls are TRBV7-3 and TRBJ2-5; D not certain. The V gene's germline CDR1 is SGHTA and CDR2 FQGTGA. This CDR3 is 13 amino acids long. Trimming shortened V by 0 bases and J by 2 bases, and 4 bases separated the two germline ends.

The chain is built from TRBV6-5 and TRBJ2-3; 9 bases are shared with TRBD2. Germline V lookup: CDR1 MNHEY, CDR2 SVGAGI. With 7 bases clipped from V and 3 bases from J, the junction kept 14 bases outside the gene matches. CDR3 length: 17 residues. The chain's CDR3 is CASTRLRGGGGTDTQYF. The CDR3 nucleotides are TGTGCCAGCACCCGCCTGCGGGGCGGGGGGGGTACAGATACGCAGTATTTT.

Only a few counts were recorded for this clonotype. V gene TRBV6-5 combines with J gene TRBJ1-2; 9 bases map to TRBD1. CDR3 size: 16 residues. In germline, CDR1 is MNHEY, CDR2 SVGAGI. V was clipped by 2 bases and J by 3 bases; unmatched bases: 7. The CDR3 DNA follows: TGTGCCAGCAGTTACCCTAGGGACAGGGCCCACTATGGCTACACCTTC. It is translated as CASSYPRDRAHYGYTF.

This clonotype was observed a few times. This rearrangement joins TRBV7-9 to TRBJ2-5; 9 nucleotides line up with TRBD1. Germline CDR1 reads SEHNR; CDR2 reads FQNEAQ (reference sequence). CDR3 length: 14 amino acids. V lost 5 bases and J lost 4; bases outside the gene matches: 5. The CDR3 bases are TGTGCCAGCAGCATGGGACAGGGCCCAGAGACCCAGTACTTC. It specifies CASSMGQGPETQYF. Using reference TRBV7-9 and TRBJ2-5 for the parts outside the CDR3, the full variable domain is DTGVSQNPRHKITKRGQNVTFRCDPISEHNRLYWYRQTLGQGPEFLTYFQNEAQLEKSRLLSDRFSAERPKGSFSTLEIQRTEQGDSAMYLCASSMGQGPETQYFGPGTRLLVL.